These 5 T cell receptor beta chains were sequenced from one sample in a study of blood T cell repertoires in COVID-19. TCRdb's table, derived via immunoSEQ multiplex PCR, lists solely in-frame clones and lacks some. The repertoire holds 250,000 or so clones, with around 86% as singletons. Sequencing was performed on peripheral blood. Every receptor here comes from a man aged 35 to 55 with active or convalescent COVID-19.

This clone was seen only once. CDR3 loop: CASSSDRGPQPQHF. The CDR3, as DNA: TGTGCCAGTAGTAGCGACAGGGGGCCCCAGCCCCAGCATTTT. V usage is TRBV19 and J usage is TRBJ1-5, with 10 positions matching TRBD1. The CDR3 spans 14 residues. Germline CDR1 LNHDA, CDR2 SQIVND (reference sequence). With V trimmed by 4 bases and J by 7 bases, 4 bases remained unmatched.

The V and J genes are TRBV19 and TRBJ1-4; D remains unclear. The ends were cut back, 5 bases at V and 3 bases at J, with 13 bases in the middle. The germline gives CDR1 LNHDA, CDR2 SQIVND (reference sequence). CDR3 size: 15 residues. The CDR3, as DNA: TGTGCCAGTAGTGACAACCCGGGAGCTAATGAAAAACTGTTTTTT. It specifies CASSDNPGANEKLFF.

DNA of the CDR3: TGTGCCAGCAGCCCGGGACACCTAGCTAACTATGGCTACACCTTC. Protein product: CASSPGHLANYGYTF. V and J are TRBV13 and TRBJ1-2; TRBD1 might be the D (6 bases). CDR1 and CDR2 (germline): PRHDT, FYEKMQ (reference sequence). Trimming left V 5 bases short and J 0 bases short, with 13 bases between. The length of the CDR3 is 15 residues. Supplemented by reference TRBV13 and TRBJ1-2, the full variable domain reads AAGVIQSPRHLIKEKRETATLKCYPIPRHDTVYWYQQGPGQDPQFLISFYEKMQSDKGSIPDRFSAQQFSDYHSELNMSSLELGDSALYFCASSPGHLANYGYTFGSGTRLTVV.

This clone came up many times. The chain links TRBV12-2 to TRBJ2-2; the D segment call TRBD2 is taken from the table without a DNA check. TRBV12-2 is a known pseudogene. The CDR3 runs 16 residues. CDR3 region: CASRPRTGEDTGELFF. Here the CDR3 DNA reads TGTGCAAGTCGCCCACGGACGGGAGAGGATACCGGGGAGCTGTTTTTT.

The rearrangement uses TRBV7-9 and TRBJ2-1; TRBD1 agrees at 8 bases. V gave up 5 bases and J gave up 2 bases; unmatched junction bases: 11. There are 17 residues in the CDR3. Germline V gives CDR1 SEHNR, CDR2 FQNEAQ (reference sequence). The CDR3 loop reads CASSPKLGTGTYNEQFF. DNA of the CDR3: TGTGCCAGCAGCCCAAAGCTCGGGACAGGAACCTACAATGAGCAGTTCTTC.